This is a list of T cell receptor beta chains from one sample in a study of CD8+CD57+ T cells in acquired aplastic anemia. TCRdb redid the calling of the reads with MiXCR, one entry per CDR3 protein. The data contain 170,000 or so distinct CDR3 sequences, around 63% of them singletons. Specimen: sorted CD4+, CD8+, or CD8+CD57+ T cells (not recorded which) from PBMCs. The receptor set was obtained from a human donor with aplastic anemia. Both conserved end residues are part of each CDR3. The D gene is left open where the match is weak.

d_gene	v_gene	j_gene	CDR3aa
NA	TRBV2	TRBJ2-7	CASSRGLSRNEQYF
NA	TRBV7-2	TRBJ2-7	CASSLGWDEQYF
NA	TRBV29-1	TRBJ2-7	CSVGQGTPPSEQYF
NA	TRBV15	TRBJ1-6	CATSRQGNSPLHF
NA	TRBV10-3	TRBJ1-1	CAIRPSHTEAFF
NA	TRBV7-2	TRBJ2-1	CASSRLAVYNEQFF
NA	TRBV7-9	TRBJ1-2	CASSLGLGGYTF
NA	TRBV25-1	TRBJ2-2	CASSDGTHTGELFF
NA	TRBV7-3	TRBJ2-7	CASSPPAYEQYF
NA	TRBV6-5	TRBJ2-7	CASSYEDGTYEQYF
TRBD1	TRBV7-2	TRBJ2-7	CASSLRQGGEGYEQYF
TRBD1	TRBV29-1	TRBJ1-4	CSVTGWDNEKLFF
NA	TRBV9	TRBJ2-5	CASSVVQGGQETQYF
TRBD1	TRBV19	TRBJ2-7	CASSPSAQGLEQYF
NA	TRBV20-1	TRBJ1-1	CSASPQVLKAFF
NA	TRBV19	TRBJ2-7	CASSGRGEALKQYF